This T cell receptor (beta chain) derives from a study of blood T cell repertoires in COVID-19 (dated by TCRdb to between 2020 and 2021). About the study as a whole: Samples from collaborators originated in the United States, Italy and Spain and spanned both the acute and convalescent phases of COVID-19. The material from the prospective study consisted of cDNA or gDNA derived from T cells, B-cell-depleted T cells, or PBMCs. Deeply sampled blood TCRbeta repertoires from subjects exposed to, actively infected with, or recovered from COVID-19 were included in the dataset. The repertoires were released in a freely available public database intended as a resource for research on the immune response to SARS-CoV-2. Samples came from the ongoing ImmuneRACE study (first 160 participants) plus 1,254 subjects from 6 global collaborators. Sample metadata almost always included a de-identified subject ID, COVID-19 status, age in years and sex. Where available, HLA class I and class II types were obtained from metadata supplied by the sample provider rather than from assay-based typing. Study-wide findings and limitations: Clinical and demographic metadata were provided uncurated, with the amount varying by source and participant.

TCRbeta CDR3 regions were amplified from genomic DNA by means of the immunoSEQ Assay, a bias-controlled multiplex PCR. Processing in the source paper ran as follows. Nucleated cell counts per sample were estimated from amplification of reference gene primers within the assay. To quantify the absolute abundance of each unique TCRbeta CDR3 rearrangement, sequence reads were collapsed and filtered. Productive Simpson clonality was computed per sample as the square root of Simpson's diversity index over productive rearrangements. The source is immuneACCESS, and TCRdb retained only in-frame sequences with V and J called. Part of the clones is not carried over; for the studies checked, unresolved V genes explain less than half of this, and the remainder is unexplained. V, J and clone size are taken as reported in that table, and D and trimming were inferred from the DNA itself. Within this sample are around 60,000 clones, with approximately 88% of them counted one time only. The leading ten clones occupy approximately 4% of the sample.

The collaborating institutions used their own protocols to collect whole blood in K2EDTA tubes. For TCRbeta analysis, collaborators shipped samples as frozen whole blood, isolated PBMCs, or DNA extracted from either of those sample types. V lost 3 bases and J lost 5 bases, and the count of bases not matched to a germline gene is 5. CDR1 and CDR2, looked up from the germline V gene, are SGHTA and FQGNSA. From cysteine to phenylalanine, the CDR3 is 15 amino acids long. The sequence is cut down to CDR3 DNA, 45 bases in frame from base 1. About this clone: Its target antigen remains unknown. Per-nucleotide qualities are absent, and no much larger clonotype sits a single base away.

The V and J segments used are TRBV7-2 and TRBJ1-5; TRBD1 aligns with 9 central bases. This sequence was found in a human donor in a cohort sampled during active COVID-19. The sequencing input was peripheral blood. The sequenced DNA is TGTGCCAGCAGCTTTTTGGGGACAGGGCATCAGCCCCAGCATTTT. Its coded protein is CASSFLGTGHQPQHF. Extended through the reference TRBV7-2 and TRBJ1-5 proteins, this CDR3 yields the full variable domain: GAGVSQSPSNKVTEKGKDVELRCDPISGHTALYWYRQSLGQGLEFLIYFQGNSAPDKSGLPSDRFSAERTGGSVSTLTIQRTQQEDSAVYLCASSFLGTGHQPQHFGDGTRLSIL.